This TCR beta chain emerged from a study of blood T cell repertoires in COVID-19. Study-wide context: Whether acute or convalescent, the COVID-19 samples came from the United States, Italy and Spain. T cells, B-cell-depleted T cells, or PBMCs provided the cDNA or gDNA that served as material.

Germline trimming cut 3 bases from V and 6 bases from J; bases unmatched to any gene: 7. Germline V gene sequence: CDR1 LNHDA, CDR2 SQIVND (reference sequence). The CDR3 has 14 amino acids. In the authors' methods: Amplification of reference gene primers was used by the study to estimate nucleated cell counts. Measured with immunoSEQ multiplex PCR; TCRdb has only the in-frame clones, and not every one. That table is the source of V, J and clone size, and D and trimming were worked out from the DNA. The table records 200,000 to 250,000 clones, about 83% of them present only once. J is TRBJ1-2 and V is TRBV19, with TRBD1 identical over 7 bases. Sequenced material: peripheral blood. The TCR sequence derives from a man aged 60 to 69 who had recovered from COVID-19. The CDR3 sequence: CASSMRQGEDGYTF. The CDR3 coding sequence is TGTGCCAGTAGTATGAGGCAGGGGGAGGATGGCTACACCTTC.